This section outlines one T cell receptor (beta chain) sequence together with its context. The PCR employed 60 Vbeta primers together with 13 Jbeta primers. Assay: immunoSEQ multiplex PCR; the TCRdb copy retains only in-frame clones and omits some. The sample records about 96,000 clones, about four fifths being singletons. Trimming cost V 3 bases and J 3 bases, with 8 bases left between them. The germline V gene has CDR1 LNHDA and CDR2 SQIVND (reference sequence). The CDR3 has 14 residues. The data originate from a study of cytomegalovirus exposure and HLA in healthy donors. This chain uses TRBV19 with TRBJ1-4; weak D call: TRBD1 (6 bases). The TCR sequence derives from a female donor in good health and CMV-seropositive. Sequencing was done on a sample of PBMCs. CDR3 DNA: TGTGCCAGTAGTATCAGGGGAGCTAATGAAAAACTGTTTTTT. This codes for CASSIRGANEKLFF.